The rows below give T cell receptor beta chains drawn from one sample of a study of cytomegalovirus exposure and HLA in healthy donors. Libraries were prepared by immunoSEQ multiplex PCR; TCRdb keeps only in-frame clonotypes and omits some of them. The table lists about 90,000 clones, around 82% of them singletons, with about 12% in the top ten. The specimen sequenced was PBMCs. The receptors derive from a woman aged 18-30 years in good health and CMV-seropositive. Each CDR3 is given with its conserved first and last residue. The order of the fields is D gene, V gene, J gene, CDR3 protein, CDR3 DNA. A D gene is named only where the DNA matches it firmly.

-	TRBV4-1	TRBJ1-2	CASSQDNSPYYGYTF	TGCGCCAGCAGCCAAGATAACAGTCCTTACTATGGCTACACCTTC
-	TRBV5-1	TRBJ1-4	CASRAQVATNEKLFF	TGCGCCAGCAGGGCCCAGGTCGCAACTAATGAAAAACTGTTTTTT
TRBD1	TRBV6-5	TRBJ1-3	CASSPTTGRNTIYF	TGTGCCAGCAGTCCGACGACAGGGCGGAACACCATATATTTT
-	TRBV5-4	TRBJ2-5	CASSYPSSPSETQYF	TGTGCCAGCAGTTATCCTAGTTCGCCTTCGGAGACCCAGTACTTC
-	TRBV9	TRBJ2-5	CASSVAGEETQYF	TGTGCCAGCAGCGTAGCAGGGGAAGAGACCCAGTACTTC
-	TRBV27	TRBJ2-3	CASSLSAASTDTQYF	TGTGCCAGCAGTTTATCGGCCGCTAGCACAGATACGCAGTATTTT
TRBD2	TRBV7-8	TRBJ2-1	CASSGGARGGSYNEQFF	TGTGCCAGCAGCGGCGGTGCGCGGGGGGGCTCCTACAATGAGCAGTTCTTC
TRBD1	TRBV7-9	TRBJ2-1	CASSLGAGGEEQFF	TGTGCCAGCAGCTTAGGGGCAGGGGGCGAGGAGCAGTTCTTC
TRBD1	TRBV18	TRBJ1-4	CASSPQGADEKLFF	TGTGCCAGCTCACCACAGGGGGCTGATGAAAAACTGTTTTTT
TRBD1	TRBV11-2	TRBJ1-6	CASSSDRATPLHF	TGTGCCAGCAGCTCAGACAGGGCGACACCCCTCCACTTT